Below are 22 T cell receptor beta chains sequenced from a single sample in a study of blood T cell repertoires in COVID-19. TCRdb's table, derived via immunoSEQ multiplex PCR, lists solely in-frame clones and lacks some. This sample has about 330,000 clones, with over 80% found just once. The sequenced material came from PBMCs or T cells enriched from blood (not recorded which). The origin of the receptors is a man younger than 40 who had recovered from COVID-19.

The genes are TRBV14 and TRBJ2-5; TRBD1 is a possible D gene (5 bases). The CDR3 extends over 16 amino acids. Germline V gene sequence: CDR1 SGHDN, CDR2 FVKESK. The ends were cut back, 0 bases at V and 4 bases at J, with 15 bases in the middle. The DNA of the CDR3 is TGTGCCAGCAGCCAAGATCAGGGCATTTCGGGAGAGACCCAGTACTTC. This sequence encodes CASSQDQGISGETQYF.

The chain uses TRBV7-9 and TRBJ1-4; D is perhaps TRBD1 (5 bases). In germline, CDR1 is SEHNR, CDR2 FQNEAQ (reference sequence). The CDR3 consists of 15 residues. The V end lost 3 bases, the J end lost 8 bases, and 16 bases lay between the germline ends. The CDR3 bases are TGTGCCAGCAGCTTCCAGGGCGGCGAGAAGGAAAAACTGTTTTTT. It is translated as CASSFQGGEKEKLFF.

V usage is TRBV19 and J usage is TRBJ1-5, with D uncertain. With 4 bases removed from V and 4 bases from J, the gap between germline ends came to 5 bases. This CDR3 is built from 12 residues. Germline loops: CDR1 LNHDA, CDR2 SQIVND (reference sequence). The CDR3 DNA follows: TGTGCCAGTAGTACGGGGAATCAGCCCCAGCATTTT. It codes for CASSTGNQPQHF.

The chain links TRBV7-8 to TRBJ1-5, with D possibly being TRBD1 (5 bases). V gave up 5 bases and J gave up 5 bases, with 10 bases separating them. The CDR3 spans 13 residues. Germline V gives CDR1 SGHVS, CDR2 FQNEAQ. In nucleotides, the CDR3 is TGTGCCAGCAGCCCTGACAGAGATCAGCCCCAGCATTTT. This sequence encodes CASSPDRDQPQHF.

The chain is built from TRBV30 and TRBJ2-7; a possible D gene is TRBD2 (6 bases). The CDR3 contains 12 residues. The germline V gene encodes CDR1 GTSNPN and CDR2 SVGIG (reference sequence). V dropped 3 bases and J dropped 2 bases, with 8 bases sitting between them. CDR3 nucleotides: TGTGCCTGGAGGGTAGCGGCCTACGAGCAGTACTTC. Translated: CAWRVAAYEQYF.

On this clone itself: At one of its ends the junction is not consistent with the germline gene, which may arise from a read error. The chain carries TRBV14 and TRBJ2-1; 7 bases are shared with TRBD1. The CDR3 covers 14 residues. Germline V CDR1 and CDR2: SGHDN, FVKESK. The CDR3 region is CASRQGQAYNEQFF. The CDR3, as DNA: TGTGCCAGCAGACAAGGACAGGCCTACAATGAGCAGTTCTTC. The variable domain in full, with the rest retrieved from reference TRBV14 and TRBJ2-1, is EAGVTQFPSHSVIEKGQTVTLRCDPISGHDNLYWYRRVMGKEIKFLLHFVKESKQDESGMPNNRFLAERTGGTYSTLKVQPAELEDSGVYFCASRQGQAYNEQFFGPGTRLTVL.

V gene TRBV20-1 combines with J gene TRBJ1-1, with a tentative D call TRBD1 (5 bases). This CDR3 is 13 amino acids long. Trimming pared 3 bases from V and 4 bases from J, leaving 12 bases between. Germline V lookup: CDR1 DFQATT, CDR2 SNEGSKA (reference sequence). CDR3 protein: CSASSTGTTEAFF. CDR3 in DNA: TGCAGTGCTAGTAGTACAGGTACCACTGAAGCTTTCTTT.

This clone occurred a few times. This chain links TRBV6-2 or TRBV6-3 with TRBJ2-1; 11 nucleotides align to TRBD1. Trimming cost V 4 bases and J 7 bases; bases outside gene matches: 6. The CDR3 totals 15 residues. Germline V lookup: CDR1 MNHEY, CDR2 SVGEGT. The CDR3 here is CASSWGQGVWNEQFF. CDR3 bases: TGTGCCAGCAGTTGGGGACAGGGGGTTTGGAATGAGCAGTTCTTC.

The J gene is TRBJ1-6, the V gene TRBV7-8; no definite D call. V dropped 1 base and J dropped 10 bases, with 11 bases sitting between them. The CDR3 totals 14 residues. Germline V gene data show CDR1 as SGHVS and CDR2 as FQNEAQ. CDR3 DNA sequence: TGTGCCAGCAGCTTAGAGCGGATCCGCTCACCCCTCCACTTT. It is translated as CASSLERIRSPLHF.

The V call is TRBV28, the J call TRBJ1-5; D might be TRBD1 (6 bases). This CDR3 has 16 residues. Per the germline V gene, CDR1 is MDHEN and CDR2 is SYDVKM. Trimming shortened V by 7 bases and J by 2 bases, and 18 bases separated the two germline ends. The CDR3 sequence: CASILGGGLGNQPQHF. CDR3 nucleotide sequence: TGTGCCAGCATCCTAGGGGGGGGCTTGGGCAATCAGCCCCAGCATTTT.

The chain employs TRBV6-2 or TRBV6-3 and TRBJ2-7; 8 bases match TRBD1. CDR1 is MNHEY and CDR2 is SVGEGT in the germline V gene. Trimming cost V 4 bases and J 1 base; bases outside gene matches: 3. CDR3 length: 14 amino acids. The CDR3 region is CASSFTGGSYEQYF. In DNA form, the CDR3 reads TGTGCCAGCAGTTTCACAGGGGGATCCTACGAGCAGTACTTC.

This clone was recorded once. The CDR3: CASSLGVQGGQETQYF. Here the CDR3 DNA reads TGTGCCAGCAGCTTAGGGGTTCAGGGGGGCCAAGAGACCCAGTACTTC. The chain employs TRBV11-2 and TRBJ2-5; D is possibly TRBD1 (7 bases). CDR1 and CDR2 from the germline V gene are SGHAT and FQNNGV. The length of the CDR3 is 16 residues. The ends were cut back, 1 base at V and 1 base at J, with 13 bases in the middle.

The table lists this clone with a few counts. The chain joins TRBV10-3 to TRBJ2-3; D ambiguous. The V end was cut by 3 bases, the J end by 1 base, with 11 bases between. The CDR3 is made up of 15 amino acids. The germline V gene has CDR1 ENHRY and CDR2 SYGVKD. CDR3 coding DNA: TGTGCCATCAGTGATTCCTCCTTTGGCACAGATACGCAGTATTTT. It codes for CAISDSSFGTDTQYF.

With respect to this clone: A much more abundant neighbour one base away suggests this may be a read error. The chain joins TRBV2 to TRBJ1-5, with a weak D call TRBD1 (5 bases). This CDR3 is 16 amino acids long. Germline V lookup: CDR1 SNHLY, CDR2 FYNNEI. Trimming removed 6 bases from V and 2 bases from J, with 17 bases in between. The CDR3 here is CASSSTKGHGNQPQHF. The CDR3, as DNA: TGTGCCAGCAGCTCAACAAAGGGGCATGGCAATCAGCCCCAGCATTTT.

The chain combines TRBV9 with TRBJ1-3; TRBD1 might be the D (6 bases). Trimming left V 5 bases short and J 7 bases short, with 25 bases between. Germline V CDR1 and CDR2: SGDLS, YYNGEE. The CDR3 has 17 amino acids. The DNA of the CDR3 is TGTGCCAGCAGTTTATCGGACAGCCCACTAACCGGGAACACCATATATTTT. Translating it yields CASSLSDSPLTGNTIYF. Variable domain in full (rest from reference TRBV9 and TRBJ1-3): DSGVTQTPKHLITATGQRVTLRCSPRSGDLSVYWYQQSLDQGLQFLIQYYNGEERAKGNILERFSAQQFPDLHSELNLSSLELGDSALYFCASSLSDSPLTGNTIYFGEGSWLTVV.

For the CDR3, the DNA is TGTGCCAGCAGTAGGGGACTAGCGGGGGGTGGCGAGCAGTACTTC. It is translated as CASSRGLAGGGEQYF. The V gene is TRBV6-2 or TRBV6-3, the J gene TRBJ2-7, with 15 bases lining up with TRBD2. CDR3 size: 15 residues. Germline V CDR1 and CDR2: MNHEY, SVGEGT. V lost 5 bases, J lost 6 bases, and 5 bases stayed unmatched.

The CDR3 DNA sequence: TGTGCCAGCAGCTTAGTTTCCAGTTTCTCCTACGAGCAGTACTTC. Translated, it gives CASSLVSSFSYEQYF. V and J are TRBV7-2 and TRBJ2-7; D is uncertain. V gave up 1 base and J gave up 0 bases, with 10 bases separating them. CDR1 and CDR2 (germline): SGHTA, FQGNSA. The CDR3 has 15 residues.

In this sample, this clone turned up once. The genes are TRBV7-9 and TRBJ2-1; TRBD2 matches at 10 bases. Trimming took 6 bases from V and 2 from J; bases not matched to a gene: 4. CDR3 length: 15 amino acids. CDR1 is SEHNR and CDR2 is FQNEAQ in the germline V gene (reference sequence). The chain's CDR3 is CASSLGTSAYNEQFF. The CDR3 region has the DNA TGTGCCAGCAGTCTCGGGACTAGCGCCTACAATGAGCAGTTCTTC.

The V call is TRBV10-3, the J call TRBJ2-7, with TRBD1 matching over 8 bases. Germline V gene sequence: CDR1 ENHRY, CDR2 SYGVKD. CDR3 length equals 14 residues. J gave up 7 bases and V 5 bases, and 10 bases lay outside the gene matches. The CDR3 region is CAISLEDRDEEQYF. The CDR3 nucleotides read TGTGCCATCAGTCTGGAGGACAGGGACGAAGAGCAGTACTTC.

The V call is TRBV10-3, the J call TRBJ2-5, with 7 bases fitting TRBD2. Germline CDR1 reads ENHRY; CDR2 reads SYGVKD. This CDR3 is 13 amino acids long. The V segment lost 4 bases and the J segment 4 bases; nucleotides outside the gene matches: 3. The CDR3 DNA sequence: TGTGCCATCAGTGTTGCTAGCGGAGAGACCCAGTACTTC. This encodes CAISVASGETQYF.

The chain joins TRBV28 to TRBJ2-7; 11 nucleotides match TRBD2. The CDR3 covers 16 residues. CDR1 MDHEN and CDR2 SYDVKM come from the germline V gene. V dropped 2 bases and J dropped 1; count of bases not matched to a gene: 4. The CDR3, as DNA: TGTGCCAGCAGTTTACCGACTAGCGGGACATCCTACGAGCAGTACTTC. This codes for CASSLPTSGTSYEQYF.

This chain uses TRBV28 with TRBJ2-4, with D perhaps TRBD2 (5 bases). V was clipped by 4 bases and J by 1 base, with 5 bases between them. The germline gives CDR1 MDHEN, CDR2 SYDVKM. The CDR3 is 13 amino acids. CDR3 DNA sequence: TGTGCCAGCAGTTCGGGGGCCAAAAACATTCAGTACTTC. Protein: CASSSGAKNIQYF.